This TCR beta chain was recovered during a study of shared clonotypes between healthy human individuals. Authors' processing steps: In the immunoSEQ data, sequences were junction-only and lacked quality scores, so filtering differed. Assay used: immunoSEQ multiplex PCR; TCRdb lists only in-frame clones, some missing. V and J calls and clone size come straight from that table; D and trimming were deduced from the DNA. This sample has millions of clones; over 85% occur once, and the top ten carry around 0.14%. The CDR3 loop spans 12 amino acids. J was trimmed by 8 bases and V by 10 bases; bases with no gene match: 9. Germline V gene sequence: CDR1 MNHEY, CDR2 SMNVEV (reference sequence). Concerning this clone: Its specificity is not known.

Study-wide results and caveats: Donor scarcity curtailed the genetic and exposure-history diversity represented herein. Across a few donors, naive CD4 shared roughly 5%, naive CD8 less than 4%, memory CD4 roughly 2.5%, memory CD8 over 0.3%.

The sequencing input was naive CD4+ T cells sorted from blood. Subset described: CD45RA+ positively selected. The sequence came from a man between 18 and 35 years old in good health. V usage is TRBV27 and J usage is TRBJ1-2; 8 bases line up with TRBD1. CDR3 coding DNA: TGTGCCACCGGGGCAGGGGGCAGAGGCTACACCTTC. Translation: CATGAGGRGYTF.